A single sample gave rise to the 8 T cell receptor beta chains below, sequenced in a study of T cell repertoires in cytomegalovirus infection. TCRdb re-analysed the reads in MiXCR, keeping a single row per CDR3 protein. This sample has roughly 200,000 distinct CDR3 sequences, with about 17% found just once. The sample taken for sequencing was CD8+ T cells from PBMCs. The receptors come from a human donor in good health (CMV status not recorded). Some clones in this sample may be carry-over from other donors' samples.

The chain links TRBV6-5 to TRBJ2-3; unclear D gene. CDR3 size: 14 residues. Germline assignment: CDR1 MNHEY and CDR2 SVGAGI. V was shortened by 2 bases and J by 4 bases, with 10 bases between the two germline ends. The CDR3 reads CASSYINQADTQYF. CDR3 sequence (DNA): TGTGCCAGCAGTTACATCAATCAGGCAGATACGCAGTATTTT.

This clonotype was recorded a few times. The gene calls are TRBV12-3 or TRBV12-4 and TRBJ2-1, with D possibly being TRBD1 or TRBD2 (5 bases each). V lost 1 base and J 7 bases, leaving 11 bases between the germline ends. The CDR3 covers 14 residues. CDR3 DNA sequence: TGTGCCAGCAGTTTAGGCCTGGGGGAAAATGAGCAGTTCTTC. As protein: CASSLGLGENEQFF.

This rearrangement joins TRBV7-8 to TRBJ1-2; D not resolved. The CDR3 covers 16 residues. The V and J ends lost 5 bases and 4 bases respectively, with 20 bases between them. Germline values: CDR1 SGHVS, CDR2 FQNEAQ. CDR3 DNA sequence: TGTGCCAGCAGCCTAGGCCGGGGAGGGTGGACCTATGGCTACACCTTC. Protein: CASSLGRGGWTYGYTF.

The rearrangement joins TRBV7-6 to TRBJ2-1, with 10 bases fitting TRBD1. Trimming took 4 bases from V and 6 from J; bases not matched to a gene: 6. CDR1 and CDR2 (germline): SGHVS, FNYEAQ. The CDR3 consists of 15 residues. In DNA form, the CDR3 reads TGTGCCAGCAGCTCGAGACAGGGGGCGGGCAATGAGCAGTTCTTC. Translated, it gives CASSSRQGAGNEQFF.

This clonotype was picked up a small number of times. The chain employs TRBV5-1 and TRBJ1-1; no clear D. The V end lost 0 bases, the J end lost 7 bases, and 16 bases lay between the germline ends. CDR1 and CDR2 (germline): SGHRS, YFSETQ. CDR3 length equals 15 residues. The CDR3 DNA follows: TGCGCCAGCAGCTTGGATGGCAGCTTATATGTTGAAGCTTTCTTT. This codes for CASSLDGSLYVEAFF. The whole variable domain, remainder taken from reference TRBV5-1 and TRBJ1-1, is KAGVTQTPRYLIKTRGQQVTLSCSPISGHRSVSWYQQTPGQGLQFLFEYFSETQRNKGNFPGRFSGRQFSNSRSEMNVSTLELGDSALYLCASSLDGSLYVEAFFGQGTRLTVV.

This rearrangement joins TRBV20-1 to TRBJ1-6; D is ambiguous. Germline V CDR1 and CDR2: DFQATT, SNEGSKA (reference sequence). This CDR3 is built from 9 residues. The V end lost 6 bases, the J end lost 7 bases, and 1 base lay between the germline ends. CDR3 in amino acids: CSANSPLHF. For the CDR3, the DNA is TGCAGTGCCAATTCACCCCTCCACTTT.

This clonotype showed up just a few times. The genes are TRBV13 and TRBJ2-4, with TRBD1 identical over 7 bases. V was clipped by 1 base and J by 0 bases; unmatched bases: 3. The CDR3 totals 16 residues. Looked up from germline, CDR1 is PRHDT and CDR2 is FYEKMQ (reference sequence). Written as DNA, the CDR3 is TGTGCCAGCAGCTTAGAGGGACAGATAGCCAAAAACATTCAGTACTTC. Translated: CASSLEGQIAKNIQYF.

A note on this clonotype: Lacking the conserved final phenylalanine or tryptophan, this CDR3 likely reflects a read error. This chain uses TRBV7-2 with TRBJ2-7; 15 bases are a match to TRBD2. The CDR3 loop spans 17 amino acids. V shed 5 bases and J 3 bases; nucleotides not matched to a gene: 8. Germline V gene data show CDR1 as SGHTA and CDR2 as FQGNSA. In nucleotides, the CDR3 is TGTGCCAGCAGCCCTGAGGGACTAGCGGGGGGCCGCTACGAGCAGTACTCC. Translation gives CASSPEGLAGGRYEQYS.